One sample yielded the 7 T cell receptor beta chains listed below, sequenced in a study of blood T cell repertoires in COVID-19. Assay used: immunoSEQ multiplex PCR; TCRdb lists only in-frame clones, some missing. This table holds about 260,000 clones, roughly 80% found once. The sample comprised peripheral blood. The source of these receptors is a woman aged 50 to 65 who had recovered from COVID-19.

This clone was counted between two and nine times. The chain employs TRBV3-1 (or the pseudogene TRBV3-2) and TRBJ1-1; 7 bases line up with TRBD1. The V segment lost 2 bases and the J segment 5 bases; nucleotides outside the gene matches: 5. This CDR3 has 14 residues. The V gene's germline CDR1 is LGHDT and CDR2 YNNKEL (reference sequence). This chain's CDR3 is CASSQLQGNTEAFF. In DNA, the CDR3 is TGTGCCAGCAGCCAATTACAGGGGAATACTGAAGCTTTCTTT.

The V and J genes are TRBV5-5 and TRBJ2-5; D might be TRBD2 (6 bases). Germline V lookup: CDR1 SGHKS, CDR2 YYEKEE (reference sequence). CDR3 length: 13 residues. Trimming shortened V by 8 bases and J by 4 bases, and 15 bases separated the two germline ends. In nucleotides, the CDR3 is TGTGCCAGTACCTCGTTGGAGGGAGAGACCCAGTACTTC. Residues: CASTSLEGETQYF.

This clone was counted between two and nine times. The J gene is TRBJ1-1, the V gene TRBV19; D is unclear. The CDR3 extends over 14 amino acids. Trimming removed 11 bases from V and 0 bases from J, with 16 bases in between. CDR1 and CDR2 from the germline V gene are LNHDA and SQIVND (reference sequence). Here the CDR3 reads CAVWTPDMNTEAFF. CDR3 sequence (DNA): TGTGCCGTTTGGACTCCAGACATGAACACTGAAGCTTTCTTT.

This sequence joins TRBV7-9 and TRBJ1-1, with 8 bases that match TRBD1. V shed 3 bases and J 0 bases; nucleotides not matched to a gene: 3. Looked up from germline, CDR1 is SEHNR and CDR2 is FQNEAQ (reference sequence). The CDR3 totals 15 residues. CDR3 residues: CASSLDRVVNTEAFF. The CDR3, as DNA: TGTGCCAGCAGCTTGGACAGGGTGGTGAACACTGAAGCTTTCTTT.

The chain is built from TRBV4-1 and TRBJ2-6; no definite D call. This CDR3 spans 17 amino acids. V gave up 0 bases and J gave up 5 bases, with 14 bases separating them. CDR1 is MGHRA, CDR2 YSYEKL, per germline. The CDR3 reads CASSQDRSGRRANVLTF. CDR3 sequence (DNA): TGCGCCAGCAGCCAAGATCGATCGGGTCGAAGGGCCAACGTCCTGACTTTC.

The chain uses TRBV7-9 and TRBJ2-7, with 7 bases fitting TRBD2. Per the germline V gene, CDR1 is SEHNR and CDR2 is FQNEAQ (reference sequence). With 2 bases clipped from V and 5 bases from J, the junction kept 18 bases outside the gene matches. The CDR3 is 18 residues long. In nucleotides, the CDR3 is TGTGCCAGCAGCTTATCCAACCGCTCCGGCGGGAGTCCCAACGAGCAGTACTTC. Protein product: CASSLSNRSGGSPNEQYF.

J is TRBJ2-2 and V is TRBV9, with 8 bases aligning to TRBD1. Germline V CDR1 and CDR2: SGDLS, YYNGEE. The CDR3 sequence is 15 residues long. After removal of 2 bases from V and 6 bases from J, the junction contained 6 bases not matched to a gene. CDR3 DNA: TGTGCCAGCAGCGTGAGGCAGGGGGCGGCCGGGGAGCTGTTTTTT. Residues: CASSVRQGAAGELFF. The whole variable domain, remainder taken from reference TRBV9 and TRBJ2-2, is DSGVTQTPKHLITATGQRVTLRCSPRSGDLSVYWYQQSLDQGLQFLIQYYNGEERAKGNILERFSAQQFPDLHSELNLSSLELGDSALYFCASSVRQGAAGELFFGEGSRLTVL.